These T cell receptor beta chains were read from a single sample in a study of blood T cell repertoires in COVID-19. Here immunoSEQ multiplex PCR was the method, and the copy in TCRdb shows in-frame clones only, minus some. The sample carries roughly 250,000 clones, approximately 90% recorded once. The material sequenced was PBMCs or T cells enriched from blood (not recorded which). The receptors originated from a human donor in a cohort exposed to, infected with or recovered from COVID-19 (not recorded which). The donor label of this sample is uncertain. Each CDR3 is given with its conserved first and last residue. The D gene is left open where the match is weak. Expanded clones are given a class, and other clones once, few, many or no size at all.

>14|TRBV6-6|-|-|TRBJ1-5
TGTGCCAGCAGTTACTCCCGGGGGGATCAGCCCCAGCATTTT
CASSYSRGDQPQHF
>14|TRBV6-5|TRBD1|-|TRBJ2-7
TGTGCCAGCAGGTCCGGGACAGGGGGGAGGGAGCAGTACTTC
CASRSGTGGREQYF
>13|TRBV10-2|TRBD1|once|TRBJ2-7
TGCGCCAGCAGTGATAAGGGGGCACACGAGCAGTACTTC
CASSDKGAHEQYF
>13|TRBV4-3|-|few|TRBJ1-1
TGCGCCAGCAGCCAAGAGGCAGCGGCTGAAGCTTTCTTT
CASSQEAAAEAFF
>14|TRBV6-4|TRBD1|-|TRBJ2-1
TGTGCCAGCAGCGAGAACAGGGGGTTAAATGAGCAGTTCTTC
CASSENRGLNEQFF
>16|TRBV27|-|-|TRBJ2-6
TGTGCCAGCAGTACCTTTTACAGGGCTGGGGCCAACGTCCTGACTTTC
CASSTFYRAGANVLTF
>14|TRBV2|-|-|TRBJ1-1
TGTGCCAGAAGACCTCCGGGGGAACACACTGAAGCTTTCTTT
CARRPPGEHTEAFF
>12|TRBV20-1|-|-|TRBJ1-5
TGCAGTGCCAGTCATAGCAATCAGCCCCAGCATTTT
CSASHSNQPQHF
>15|TRBV27|-|-|TRBJ1-6
TGTGCCAGCAGTTTCTCCAGGGGTAAAAATTCACCCCTCCACTTT
CASSFSRGKNSPLHF
>15|TRBV7-3|TRBD2|-|TRBJ2-7
TGTGCCAGCAGCTTATTCCCGGGGGGCTCCTACGAGCAGTACTTC
CASSLFPGGSYEQYF
>13|TRBV7-9|-|-|TRBJ1-5
TGTGCCAGCAGCCCGACCGGAGATCAGCCCCAGCATTTT
CASSPTGDQPQHF
>13|TRBV7-2|TRBD1|-|TRBJ1-3
TGTGCCAGCAGCTCCTCAGGGGGCCACACCATATATTTT
CASSSSGGHTIYF
>17|TRBV5-1|TRBD1|-|TRBJ2-7
TGCGCCAGCAGCCCCGAAATAATGGGACAGCCGCCCAACGAGCAGTACTTC
CASSPEIMGQPPNEQYF
>15|TRBV5-4|-|-|TRBJ2-7
TGTGCCAGCAGCCCAACGTTGCACTCCTCCTACGAGCAGTACTTC
CASSPTLHSSYEQYF
>18|TRBV19|TRBD2|-|TRBJ2-1
TGTGCCAGTAGTATAGAGGTCTCTGCTAGCGGGGGGCCCAATGAGCAGTTCTTC
CASSIEVSASGGPNEQFF
>13|TRBV7-3|-|-|TRBJ1-1
TGTGCCAGCAGCCTGGCAGGGAACACTGAAGCTTTCTTT
CASSLAGNTEAFF
>16|TRBV5-4|TRBD2|-|TRBJ2-5
TGTGCCAGCAGCTTGGCCCCTGCGGGGGGGCGGGAGACCCAGTACTTC
CASSLAPAGGRETQYF
>17|TRBV4-1|TRBD2|-|TRBJ2-3
TGCGCCAGCAGCCAAGCAGGGCTAGCGGGGGGAGCAGATACGCAGTATTTT
CASSQAGLAGGADTQYF
>15|TRBV29-1|-|-|TRBJ2-3
TGCAGCGTCCGCCAACTAGCAGACGACACAGATACGCAGTATTTT
CSVRQLADDTDTQYF
>13|TRBV30|-|-|TRBJ1-4
TGTGCCTCCCCGGGACACCCTAATGAAAAACTGTTTTTT
CASPGHPNEKLFF
>13|TRBV3-1/TRBV3-2|TRBD1|-|TRBJ1-2
TGTGCCAGCAGCCAGAAGGGGGCGAGTGGCTACACCTTC
CASSQKGASGYTF
>16|TRBV5-3|-|-|TRBJ2-3
TGTGCCAGAAGCCCCGGGGGATTTACACACACAGATACGCAGTATTTT
CARSPGGFTHTDTQYF
>21|TRBV18|-|-|TRBJ1-1
TGTGCCAGCTCACCACCTTTAAAGCTGTTTCCGAATCTTGCGTTGAACACTGAAGCTTTCTTT
CASSPPLKLFPNLALNTEAFF
>14|TRBV27|-|-|TRBJ1-2
TGTGCCAGCAGTCCTACTCCAGGGGCCGGTGGCTACACCTTC
CASSPTPGAGGYTF
>11|TRBV19|-|once|TRBJ1-1
TGTGCCAGTAGTATACTCACTGAAGCTTTCTTT
CASSILTEAFF
>17|TRBV4-2|TRBD1|-|TRBJ1-4
TGTGCCAGCAGCCAAGATCCAATGGGACAGGGGGGAGAAAAACTGTTTTTT
CASSQDPMGQGGEKLFF
>15|TRBV3-1/TRBV3-2|-|-|TRBJ1-4
TGTGCCAGCAGCCAAGATTTCGGGCGGAGGGAAAAACTGTTTTTT
CASSQDFGRREKLFF
>12|TRBV12-3/TRBV12-4|-|-|TRBJ2-7
TGTGCCAGCAGTCTAGGGGCCCACGAGCAGTACTTC
CASSLGAHEQYF
>17|TRBV9|TRBD2|-|TRBJ2-1
TGTGCCAGCAGCGTGTGGGGTGACGGGGGGACCTACAATGAGCAGTTCTTC
CASSVWGDGGTYNEQFF
>15|TRBV6-5|-|-|TRBJ1-5
TGTGCCAGCAGCCCGCAGGGATTTAGCAATCAGCCCCAGCATTTT
CASSPQGFSNQPQHF
>13|TRBV2|TRBD1|-|TRBJ2-5
TGTGCCAGCTCCGGGACAGGGCAAGAGACCCAGTACTTC
CASSGTGQETQYF
>15|TRBV11-3|-|-|TRBJ2-2
TGTGCCAGCAGCTCTTTAGCCCTGAACACCGGGGAGCTGTTTTTT
CASSSLALNTGELFF
>14|TRBV5-1|-|once|TRBJ1-1
TGCGCCAGCAGGGGGGGAGACTTGAACACTGAAGCTTTCTTT
CASRGGDLNTEAFF
>15|TRBV5-6|TRBD1|-|TRBJ1-3
TGTGCCAGCAGCCCCTGGACAGGGCCTGGAAACACCATATATTTT
CASSPWTGPGNTIYF
>13|TRBV12-3/TRBV12-4|-|-|TRBJ1-2
TGTGCCAGCAGTTTACTCATCGGTTTCGGCTACACCTTC
CASSLLIGFGYTF
>15|TRBV7-2|-|once|TRBJ1-4
TGTGCCAGCAACCTCGGAGGGCAGGTCCGGGAAAAACTGTTTTTT
CASNLGGQVREKLFF
>15|TRBV5-1|TRBD1|-|TRBJ2-7
TGCGCCAGCAGCGACTGGCAGGGGGCGGCCTACGAGCAGTACTTC
CASSDWQGAAYEQYF
>14|TRBV6-5|-|-|TRBJ1-2
TGTGCCAGCAGTCCTGAGGGTAATAGAGGTGGCTACACCTTC
CASSPEGNRGGYTF
>15|TRBV19|-|-|TRBJ1-2
TGTGCCACTTCGGACAGCCTAGCCCAGATCTATGGCTACACCTTC
CATSDSLAQIYGYTF
>11|TRBV30|-|once|TRBJ2-2
TGTGCCTGCCACAACGGGGGGGAGCTGTTTTTT
CACHNGGELFF
>14|TRBV2|-|-|TRBJ1-1
TGTGCCAGCAGTGGGACATTCCTGAACACTGAAGCTTTCTTT
CASSGTFLNTEAFF
>17|TRBV3-1/TRBV3-2|TRBD2|-|TRBJ2-1
TGTGCCAGCAGCCAAGCGATTAGCGGGGGACGTTACAATGAGCAGTTCTTC
CASSQAISGGRYNEQFF
>15|TRBV4-1|TRBD1|-|TRBJ2-7
TGCGCCAGCAGCCAAGACACAGGGGTCTCCTACGAGCAGTACTTC
CASSQDTGVSYEQYF
>12|TRBV9|TRBD1|-|TRBJ2-7
TGTGCCAGCAGCAGGGGGCCGTACGAGCAGTACTTC
CASSRGPYEQYF
>15|TRBV29-1|-|once|TRBJ1-6
TGCAGCGTTGAAGATCAGGGCCAGGAGAAATCACCCCTCCACTTT
CSVEDQGQEKSPLHF
>17|TRBV5-1|-|-|TRBJ1-6
TGCGCCAGCAGCCACTTGGACAGTTTCTCCTATAATTCACCCCTCCACTTT
CASSHLDSFSYNSPLHF
>16|TRBV20-1|TRBD1|-|TRBJ1-5
TGCAGTGCTAGTCGGGGGGGACAGGGAAGCGGTCAGCCCCAGCATTTT
CSASRGGQGSGQPQHF
>16|TRBV13|TRBD2|-|TRBJ2-1
TGTGCCAGCACCAATTTTGTTCGAGCGGGGATTAATGAGCAGTTCTTC
CASTNFVRAGINEQFF
>13|TRBV19|-|-|TRBJ1-2
TGTGCCAGTATTGGGGGGTCGAACTATGGCTACACCTTC
CASIGGSNYGYTF
>16|TRBV2|TRBD2|-|TRBJ2-3
TGTGCCACCAGTTTAATGCCGGGACTAGCCACAGATACGCAGTATTTT
CATSLMPGLATDTQYF
>19|TRBV19|-|-|TRBJ1-4
TGTGCCAGTAGTATAGGGGTCCCGTCGGAGGGAGCAACTAATGAAAAACTGTTTTTT
CASSIGVPSEGATNEKLFF
>17|TRBV10-1|-|-|TRBJ1-6
TGCGCCAGCAGTGAGTCGGGGGGGCTGCTATATAATTCACCCCTCCACTTT
CASSESGGLLYNSPLHF
>15|TRBV7-4|TRBD1|-|TRBJ1-5
TGTGCCAGCAGCTCGGGACAGGGGGCGAGTCAGCCCCAGCATTTT
CASSSGQGASQPQHF
>16|TRBV4-2|TRBD2|once|TRBJ2-5
TGTGCCAGCAGCCAAGAGGCGGGGGGGCGGCAAGAGACCCAGTACTTC
CASSQEAGGRQETQYF
>15|TRBV6-2/TRBV6-3|-|-|TRBJ1-2
TGTGCCAGCAGTTACCGGGCCGGGGGAATTCATGGCTACACCTTC
CASSYRAGGIHGYTF
>13|TRBV11-2|-|-|TRBJ2-2
TGTGCCAGCAGCCCCCAGGGGTTAGGGGAGCTGTTTTTT
CASSPQGLGELFF
>13|TRBV19|-|-|TRBJ2-7
TGTGCCAGTAGTATCGCCGGTAACTACGAGCAGTACTTC
CASSIAGNYEQYF